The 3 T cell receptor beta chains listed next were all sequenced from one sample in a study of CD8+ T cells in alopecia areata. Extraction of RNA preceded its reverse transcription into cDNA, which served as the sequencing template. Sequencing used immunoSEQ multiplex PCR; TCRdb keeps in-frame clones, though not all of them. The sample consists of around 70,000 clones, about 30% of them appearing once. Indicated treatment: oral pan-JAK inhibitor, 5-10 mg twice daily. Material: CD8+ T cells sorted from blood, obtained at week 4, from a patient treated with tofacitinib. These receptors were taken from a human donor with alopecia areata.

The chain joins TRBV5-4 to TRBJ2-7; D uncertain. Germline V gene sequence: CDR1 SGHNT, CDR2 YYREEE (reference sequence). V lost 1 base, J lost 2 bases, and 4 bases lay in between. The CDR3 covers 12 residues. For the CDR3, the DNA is TGTGCCAGCAGCTTGTCCCCCTACGAGCAGTACTTC. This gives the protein CASSLSPYEQYF.

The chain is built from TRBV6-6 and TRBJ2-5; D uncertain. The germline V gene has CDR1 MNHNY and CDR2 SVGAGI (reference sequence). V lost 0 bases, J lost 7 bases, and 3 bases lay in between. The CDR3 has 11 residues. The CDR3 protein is CASSYSGTQYF. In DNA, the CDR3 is TGTGCCAGCAGTTACTCTGGGACCCAGTACTTC.

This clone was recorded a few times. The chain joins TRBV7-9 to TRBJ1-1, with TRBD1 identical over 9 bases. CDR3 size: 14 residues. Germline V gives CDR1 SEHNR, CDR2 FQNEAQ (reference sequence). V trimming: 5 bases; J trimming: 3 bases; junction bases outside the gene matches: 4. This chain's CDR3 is CASSPRTGDTEAFF. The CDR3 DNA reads TGTGCCAGCAGCCCGCGGACAGGGGACACTGAAGCTTTCTTT.